This passage covers 31 T cell receptor beta chains from one sample sequenced in a study of blood T cell repertoires in COVID-19. The method was immunoSEQ multiplex PCR; TCRdb's version includes in-frame clones alone and lacks a portion of them. This table has around 120,000 clones, 69% appearing once. Sequenced material: peripheral blood. The origin of the receptors is a man aged 80 or over with acute or convalescent COVID-19.

The gene calls are TRBV9 and TRBJ1-4, with 8 bases matching TRBD1. Trimming at V came to 4 bases and at J to 7 bases, leaving 12 bases not matched to a gene. Germline-derived CDR1 and CDR2 are SGDLS and YYNGEE. The CDR3 has 16 residues. CDR3 sequence: CASSPRSGTGGEKLFF. The CDR3 DNA follows: TGTGCCAGCAGCCCCCGGTCCGGGACAGGAGGTGAAAAACTGTTTTTT.

The rearrangement uses TRBV6-2 or TRBV6-3 and TRBJ2-5, with 9 bases identical to TRBD2. The CDR3 runs 14 residues. V was pared by 5 bases and J by 1 base, with 2 bases of the junction left unmatched. The germline V gene has CDR1 MNHEY and CDR2 SVGEGT. The CDR3 reads CASSLSGSQETQYF. CDR3 DNA sequence: TGTGCCAGCAGTCTTAGCGGGAGCCAAGAGACCCAGTACTTC.

This sequence joins TRBV7-8 and TRBJ1-2; tentatively, D is TRBD1 (6 bases). Germline values: CDR1 SGHVS, CDR2 FQNEAQ. The CDR3 consists of 13 residues. Trimming stripped 6 bases from V and 6 bases from J, with 14 bases between. The DNA for the CDR3 is TGTGCCAGCAGTGAACAGGGCTTGGATGGCTACACCTTC. As protein: CASSEQGLDGYTF. The entire variable domain, with the rest obtained from reference TRBV7-8 and TRBJ1-2, is as follows: GAGVSQSPRYKVAKRGQDVALRCDPISGHVSLFWYQQALGQGPEFLTYFQNEAQLDKSGLPSDRFFAERPEGSVSTLKIQRTQQEDSAVYLCASSEQGLDGYTFGSGTRLTVV.

This rearrangement joins TRBV6-6 to TRBJ1-1; no definite D call. The CDR3 spans 11 residues. The germline V and J ends were trimmed by 6 bases and 10 bases, with 12 bases remaining between them. Germline CDR1 MNHNY, CDR2 SVGAGI (reference sequence). The CDR3 here is CASRGEFAAFF. The CDR3 coding sequence is TGTGCCAGCAGAGGAGAATTTGCAGCTTTCTTT.

This clone was counted only a few times. The V and J genes are TRBV7-8 and TRBJ1-1, with TRBD1 matching 8 bases. The V segment lost 5 bases and the J segment 0 bases; nucleotides outside the gene matches: 5. The CDR3 contains 15 residues. CDR1 and CDR2 from the germline V gene are SGHVS and FQNEAQ. The CDR3 protein is CASSLQGAVNTEAFF. The DNA of the CDR3 is TGTGCCAGCAGCCTCCAGGGGGCGGTGAACACTGAAGCTTTCTTT. Full variable domain (missing parts from reference TRBV7-8 and TRBJ1-1): GAGVSQSPRYKVAKRGQDVALRCDPISGHVSLFWYQQALGQGPEFLTYFQNEAQLDKSGLPSDRFFAERPEGSVSTLKIQRTQQEDSAVYLCASSLQGAVNTEAFFGQGTRLTVV.

The chain links TRBV5-1 to TRBJ1-2; TRBD1 matches 8 bases. CDR3 length equals 15 residues. Germline loops: CDR1 SGHRS, CDR2 YFSETQ. Trimming cost V 4 bases and J 4 bases; bases outside gene matches: 9. The CDR3 nucleotides read TGCGCCAGCAGCGTGCAGGGGGCGGTGGCCTATGGCTACACCTTC. As protein: CASSVQGAVAYGYTF.

The rearrangement joins TRBV4-1 to TRBJ1-1; possibly TRBD1 for D (5 bases). Germline V CDR1 and CDR2: MGHRA, YSYEKL. CDR3 size: 14 residues. With 6 bases removed from V and 2 bases from J, the gap between germline ends came to 13 bases. Written as DNA, the CDR3 is TGCGCCAGCAGAAGGGGCACCATAAACACTGAAGCTTTCTTT. Amino acids: CASRRGTINTEAFF.

The rearrangement joins TRBV18 to TRBJ1-5; TRBD1 aligns across 8 bases. CDR1 and CDR2 from the germline V gene are KGHSH and LQKENI. This CDR3 has 14 amino acids. With 3 bases clipped from V and 2 bases from J, the junction kept 0 bases outside the gene matches. The CDR3 protein is CASSPGQGNQPQHF. In DNA, the CDR3 is TGTGCCAGCTCACCGGGACAGGGCAATCAGCCCCAGCATTTT.

The CDR3: CATSDLPQGDDTGELFF. In DNA form, the CDR3 reads TGTGCCACCAGTGATTTGCCACAGGGAGACGACACCGGGGAGCTGTTTTTT. The J gene is TRBJ2-2, the V gene TRBV24-1; D is possibly TRBD1 (6 bases). Looked up from germline, CDR1 is KGHDR and CDR2 is SFDVKD. The CDR3 is made up of 17 amino acids. V was clipped by 0 bases and J by 3 bases, with 13 bases between them.

The sample holds a few counts of this clone. J is TRBJ1-5 and V is TRBV12-3 or TRBV12-4, with D unresolved. Trimming removed 6 bases from V and 7 bases from J, with 13 bases in between. CDR3 length: 13 amino acids. The CDR3 DNA follows: TGTGCCAGCAGCCTAGGATCTATACAGCCCCAGCATTTT. It translates to CASSLGSIQPQHF.

This chain joins TRBV28 and TRBJ2-3, with TRBD2 matching over 10 bases. The CDR3 spans 17 residues. CDR1 and CDR2 (germline): MDHEN, SYDVKM. Losses at the gene ends were 6 bases for V and 2 bases for J; bases not matched to a gene: 11. The CDR3 nucleotides read TGTGCCAGCAGCCCCTCAGGACTAGCGGAAGTCACAGATACGCAGTATTTT. This codes for CASSPSGLAEVTDTQYF.

This clone was seen a handful of times. The V call is TRBV6-6, the J call TRBJ1-5, with D unclear. Germline CDR1 reads MNHNY; CDR2 reads SVGAGI (reference sequence). The CDR3 extends over 14 amino acids. Trimming cost V 2 bases and J 4 bases, with 9 bases left between them. The CDR3, as DNA: TGTGCCAGCAGTTACATGGAACAGAATCAGCCCCAGCATTTT. This codes for CASSYMEQNQPQHF.

The genes are TRBV11-1 and TRBJ2-3; TRBD2 might be the D (5 bases). The V end lost 5 bases, the J end lost 1 base, and 16 bases lay between the germline ends. Germline assignment: CDR1 SGHAT and CDR2 FQDESV (reference sequence). The CDR3 loop spans 16 amino acids. The DNA of the CDR3 is TGTGCCAGCAGCCCAGCCCCCCCAGCGGGCACAGATACGCAGTATTTT. Amino acid sequence: CASSPAPPAGTDTQYF.

This chain uses TRBV28 with TRBJ2-5, with D possibly being TRBD1 (5 bases). Germline CDR1 is MDHEN and CDR2 is SYDVKM. V lost 5 bases and J lost 6, with 10 bases in between. The CDR3 has 12 amino acids. CDR3 bases: TGTGCCAGCAGTCAGGGTCGGCAGACCCAGTACTTC. Translated, it gives CASSQGRQTQYF.

Here the CDR3 DNA reads TGTGCCAGCAGCCAAGAAGCTTCTAACGCGCTAGCGGGAGACGGGGCCAAAAACATTCAGTACTTC. It yields the protein CASSQEASNALAGDGAKNIQYF. The chain uses TRBV3-1 (or the pseudogene TRBV3-2) and TRBJ2-4; 10 bases fit TRBD2. The CDR3 consists of 22 residues. J lost 1 base, V lost 0 bases, and 18 bases had no gene match. CDR1 and CDR2 from the germline V gene are LGHDT and YNNKEL (reference sequence).

CDR3 sequence: CASSLGGRSYEQYF. The CDR3 region has the DNA TGTGCCAGCAGCCTCGGGGGGAGATCCTACGAGCAGTACTTC. V and J are TRBV7-9 and TRBJ2-7, with 7 bases fitting TRBD2. V dropped 5 bases and J dropped 1; count of bases not matched to a gene: 5. The CDR3 sequence is 14 residues long. In germline, CDR1 is SEHNR, CDR2 FQNEAQ (reference sequence).

The chain combines TRBV3-1 (or the pseudogene TRBV3-2) with TRBJ1-1, with D hard to call. Germline V lookup: CDR1 LGHDT, CDR2 YNNKEL (reference sequence). The CDR3 sequence is 15 residues long. V lost 0 bases, J lost 1 base, and 9 bases lay in between. The CDR3 nucleotides read TGTGCCAGCAGCCAAGATAGAGGTGGGAACACTGAAGCTTTCTTT. Its translation: CASSQDRGGNTEAFF.

The chain joins TRBV27 to TRBJ2-1; D may be TRBD2 (5 bases). V dropped 5 bases and J dropped 7 bases, with 12 bases sitting between them. Per the germline V gene, CDR1 is MNHEY and CDR2 is SMNVEV (reference sequence). This CDR3 is 13 amino acids long. The DNA for the CDR3 is TGTGCCAGCAGTCGGGGTTTTGGGAATGAGCAGTTCTTC. This gives the protein CASSRGFGNEQFF.

This clone was observed at least ten times. The CDR3 DNA follows: TGTGCCAGCAGCTCTGACATTTTTCAGCCCCAGCATTTT. Its translation is CASSSDIFQPQHF. The chain links TRBV5-5 to TRBJ1-5, with D unresolved. This CDR3 contains 13 residues. Looked up from germline, CDR1 is SGHKS and CDR2 is YYEKEE (reference sequence). V gave up 3 bases and J gave up 6 bases, with 10 bases separating them.

This clone was detected a few times. This chain links TRBV6-5 with TRBJ1-2; perhaps TRBD1 as D (6 bases). Trimming left V 7 bases short and J 4 bases short, with 16 bases between. The V gene's germline CDR1 is MNHEY and CDR2 SVGAGI. CDR3 size: 14 residues. The CDR3, as DNA: TGTGCCAGCACCCAACAGGGTGGTGGCTATGGCTACACCTTC. This translates into CASTQQGGGYGYTF.

This chain connects TRBV9 to TRBJ2-2; D call uncertain. Germline V gene sequence: CDR1 SGDLS, CDR2 YYNGEE. V lost 4 bases to trimming and J lost 5 bases, with 6 bases between them. This CDR3 spans 12 amino acids. CDR3 protein: CASSRRTGELFF. In nucleotides, the CDR3 is TGTGCCAGCAGCCGGCGGACCGGGGAGCTGTTTTTT.

The gene calls are TRBV11-1 and TRBJ1-1; D unclear. The CDR3 spans 15 residues. V shed 5 bases and J shed 1 base, with 14 bases lying between them. Germline V gene sequence: CDR1 SGHAT, CDR2 FQDESV (reference sequence). The DNA for the CDR3 is TGTGCCAGCAGCCCGAGGGAGGGCCAGAACACTGAAGCTTTCTTT. This sequence encodes CASSPREGQNTEAFF. Full variable domain (rest looked up from reference TRBV11-1 and TRBJ1-1): EAEVAQSPRYKITEKSQAVAFWCDPISGHATLYWYRQILGQGPELLVQFQDESVVDDSQLPKDRFSAERLKGVDSTLKIQPAELGDSAMYLCASSPREGQNTEAFFGQGTRLTVV.

To note about this clone: The junction departs from germline at one end; a sequencing error may be responsible. This chain joins TRBV27 and TRBJ1-2, with D tentatively TRBD1 (6 bases). Germline V gene lookup returns CDR1 MNHEY and CDR2 SMNVEV (reference sequence). The CDR3 covers 15 residues. Here the CDR3 DNA reads TGTGCCAGCAGTTTTTTCGGGGGGGGCGCTTATGTCTACACCTTC. Amino acids: CASSFFGGGAYVYTF.

This clone was detected only once. The chain couples TRBV2 to TRBJ2-3; a possible D gene is TRBD1 (6 bases). Germline V gene data show CDR1 as SNHLY and CDR2 as FYNNEI. V lost 8 bases, J lost 0 bases, and 9 bases lay in between. CDR3 size: 13 residues. The DNA of the CDR3 is TGTGCCAGCCGAAGGGGGAGCACAGATACGCAGTATTTT. Translation gives CASRRGSTDTQYF. The entire variable domain, with the rest obtained from reference TRBV2 and TRBJ2-3, is as follows: EPEVTQTPSHQVTQMGQEVILRCVPISNHLYFYWYRQILGQKVEFLVSFYNNEISEKSEIFDDQFSVERPDGSNFTLKIRSTKLEDSAMYFCASRRGSTDTQYFGPGTRLTVL.

The V call is TRBV28, the J call TRBJ2-3; D possibly corresponds to TRBD2 (6 bases). The ends were cut back, 4 bases at V and 6 bases at J, with 14 bases in the middle. Germline V lookup: CDR1 MDHEN, CDR2 SYDVKM. The CDR3 is made up of 14 amino acids. The CDR3 DNA follows: TGTGCCAGCAGTTCACTAGCTTTGGGGGATACGCAGTATTTT. It specifies CASSSLALGDTQYF.

The chain joins TRBV19 to TRBJ2-7; 8 positions match TRBD1. V gave up 2 bases and J gave up 0 bases; unmatched junction bases: 9. This CDR3 is 17 amino acids long. Germline values: CDR1 LNHDA, CDR2 SQIVND (reference sequence). The CDR3 sequence: CASSIWDRFPDSYEQYF. The CDR3 DNA follows: TGTGCCAGTAGTATATGGGACAGGTTCCCCGACTCCTACGAGCAGTACTTC.

V and J are TRBV6-5 and TRBJ2-6, with D maybe TRBD2 (6 bases). The CDR3 has 15 residues. CDR1 MNHEY and CDR2 SVGAGI come from the germline V gene. Deletions cut 6 bases from V and 0 bases from J, with 9 bases between. The CDR3 region is CASRDGGSGANVLTF. CDR3 sequence (DNA): TGTGCCAGCAGGGACGGGGGCTCTGGGGCCAACGTCCTGACTTTC.

This sequence joins TRBV5-4 and TRBJ2-3; TRBD2 is a possible D gene (6 bases). Germline values: CDR1 SGHNT, CDR2 YYREEE (reference sequence). CDR3 length equals 15 residues. The V end was cut by 3 bases, the J end by 1 base, with 12 bases between. The CDR3: CASSSEGTGTDTQYF. The CDR3 coding sequence is TGTGCCAGCAGCTCGGAGGGGACGGGCACAGATACGCAGTATTTT.

The chain links TRBV21-1 to TRBJ2-5; TRBD2, the D gene given by the table, was not confirmed from the DNA. TRBV21-1 is noted as a pseudogene. The CDR3 runs 15 residues. The CDR3 DNA is TGTGCCAGCAGCACTCCTGGGAGTATACAAGAGACCCAGTACTTC. Translation: CASSTPGSIQETQYF.

The chain uses TRBV28 and TRBJ1-4; 10 bases are shared with TRBD1. Unmatched junction bases numbered 7, after V lost 1 base and J lost 11 bases. The CDR3 length is 15 residues. The germline CDR1 and CDR2 sequences are MDHEN and SYDVKM. Here the CDR3 DNA reads TGTGCCAGCAGTTTATACGGGACAGGGGAGCGGAAACTGTTTTTT. It encodes CASSLYGTGERKLFF.

The chain is built from TRBV23-1 and TRBJ1-1; D not resolved. TRBV23-1 is an open reading frame, and its role is uncertain. CDR3 length equals 12 residues. Trimming shortened V by 6 bases and J by 3 bases, and 8 bases separated the two germline ends. In nucleotides, the CDR3 is TGCGCCAGCAGCGAGCGGCACACTGAAGCTTTCTTT. Translated: CASSERHTEAFF.